This entry lists 6 T cell receptor beta chains sequenced from one sample in a study of glioma-infiltrating T cells after dendritic cell vaccination (dated by TCRdb to 2016 to 2017). The library was prepared using the immunoSEQ multiplex PCR assay. Entries here come from immuneACCESS through TCRdb and include only in-frame sequences with V and J called. Some clones fail to appear in such tables; in the studies checked, an unresolved V gene covers under half of the shortfall, and the cause of the remainder is unknown. A total of around 96,000 clones appear in this sample, approximately 81% of them only once. The ten top clones hold roughly 5.7% of the sample. This sample comprised blood, obtained before dendritic cell vaccination. The receptors were sampled from a human donor with glioblastoma.

In this sample, this clone turned up once. The genes are TRBV28 and TRBJ1-5, with D maybe TRBD1 (5 bases). This CDR3 comprises 18 residues. Germline values: CDR1 MDHEN, CDR2 SYDVKM. Trimming pared 3 bases from V and 2 bases from J, leaving 20 bases between. This chain's CDR3 is CASSFQGGRAVGNQPQHF. In DNA form, the CDR3 reads TGTGCCAGCAGTTTTCAAGGTGGCAGGGCGGTGGGCAATCAGCCCCAGCATTTT.

V is TRBV2 and J is TRBJ1-2; 8 bases match TRBD1. Germline CDR1 reads SNHLY; CDR2 reads FYNNEI. The trim removed 6 bases at V and 3 bases at J, leaving 3 bases unmatched. This CDR3 has 13 amino acids. DNA for the CDR3: TGTGCCAGCAGCGGACAGGGTTACTATGGCTACACCTTC. This sequence encodes CASSGQGYYGYTF.

The chain links TRBV2 to TRBJ1-1; tentative D call: TRBD1 (6 bases). V gave up 5 bases and J gave up 0 bases, with 13 bases separating them. Germline CDR1 is SNHLY and CDR2 is FYNNEI. This CDR3 comprises 15 residues. CDR3 DNA: TGTGCCAGCAGTTTTGGACAGCCGATGAACACTGAAGCTTTCTTT. It yields the protein CASSFGQPMNTEAFF.

The genes are TRBV4-1 and TRBJ2-1; 10 bases match TRBD1. The CDR3 contains 17 residues. CDR1 MGHRA and CDR2 YSYEKL come from the germline V gene. With V trimmed by 0 bases and J by 4 bases, 6 bases remained unmatched. CDR3 sequence reads: CASSQEPGQGLYNEQFF. For the CDR3, the DNA is TGCGCCAGCAGCCAAGAGCCGGGACAGGGGCTATACAATGAGCAGTTCTTC.

This clone has only one observation. J is TRBJ1-1 and V is TRBV7-9; D is possibly TRBD1 (6 bases). CDR3 size: 14 residues. The V end was cut by 5 bases, the J end by 5 bases, with 15 bases between. Germline lookup yields CDR1 SEHNR and CDR2 FQNEAQ (reference sequence). CDR3 sequence reads: CASSPWGLGTEAFF. The CDR3, as DNA: TGTGCCAGCAGCCCCTGGGGGCTAGGGACTGAAGCTTTCTTT. The variable domain in full, with the rest retrieved from reference TRBV7-9 and TRBJ1-1, is DTGVSQNPRHKITKRGQNVTFRCDPISEHNRLYWYRQTLGQGPEFLTYFQNEAQLEKSRLLSDRFSAERPKGSFSTLEIQRTEQGDSAMYLCASSPWGLGTEAFFGQGTRLTVV.

The genes are TRBV4-1 and TRBJ1-5; 11 bases align to TRBD1. The CDR3 has 17 amino acids. After removal of 0 bases from V and 5 bases from J, the junction contained 6 bases not matched to a gene. The germline CDR1 and CDR2 sequences are MGHRA and YSYEKL. CDR3 loop: CASSQEGGGQGDQPQHF. In DNA form, the CDR3 reads TGCGCCAGCAGCCAAGAGGGAGGGGGACAGGGGGATCAGCCCCAGCATTTT.